Sequencing of this T cell receptor (beta chain) was carried out in a study of blood T cell repertoires in COVID-19. Generated by immunoSEQ multiplex PCR, the TCRdb table keeps only in-frame clones and is missing some. Of roughly 100,000 clones in the sample, 70% to 90% were seen once. With 6 bases removed from V and 1 base from J, the gap between germline ends came to 17 bases. There are 15 residues in the CDR3. The germline gives CDR1 SGHNT, CDR2 YYREEE (reference sequence). The sequence came from a man in his fifties with active COVID-19. V usage is TRBV5-4 and J usage is TRBJ2-7, with D perhaps TRBD2 (5 bases). The specimen was peripheral blood. CDR3 amino acids: CASTEDSSDSYEQYF. CDR3 coding DNA: TGTGCCAGCACCGAGGACTCGAGCGATTCCTACGAGCAGTACTTC.